These 19 T cell receptor beta chains were sequenced from one sample in a study of PD-1 blockade in classical Hodgkin lymphoma. As for time point: cycle 4 day 1 (C4D1), after 6 weeks of nivolumab. All patients experienced relapse after autologous stem cell transplantation, and brentuximab vedotin exposure was variable. Thawed PBMCs were the source of CD8+ T cells, obtained through magnetic negative selection. Repertoires were generated with immunoSEQ multiplex PCR, while TCRdb's copy carries only in-frame clones and drops some. The sample has around 4,200 clones; 72% are singletons. The sample was CD8+ T cells from blood, taken before the fourth cycle of nivolumab. These receptors were taken from a human donor with classical Hodgkin lymphoma.

CDR3: CASSQDSSYEQYF. CDR3 sequence (DNA): TGCGCCAGCAGCCAGGACAGTTCCTACGAGCAGTACTTC. The rearrangement links TRBV4-1 to TRBJ2-7, with D possibly being TRBD1 (6 bases). Trimming took off 3 bases at V and 1 base at J, with 7 bases between the two ends. This CDR3 is 13 amino acids long. Germline V gene lookup returns CDR1 MGHRA and CDR2 YSYEKL.

The chain uses TRBV14 and TRBJ2-7; D is possibly TRBD2 (5 bases). The V gene's germline CDR1 is SGHDN and CDR2 FVKESK. The CDR3 sequence is 14 residues long. The V and J ends lost 2 bases and 2 bases respectively, with 10 bases between them. Written as DNA, the CDR3 is TGTGCCAGCAGCCAATATAGAGGGACCTACGAGCAGTACTTC. Residues: CASSQYRGTYEQYF.

The chain joins TRBV9 to TRBJ2-1; D unclear. Germline-derived CDR1 and CDR2 are SGDLS and YYNGEE. Trimming stripped 0 bases from V and 9 bases from J, with 4 bases between. The CDR3 length is 11 residues. CDR3 in amino acids: CASSVAREQFF. The CDR3, as DNA: TGTGCCAGCAGCGTAGCGCGTGAGCAGTTCTTC. The full variable domain, with the rest looked up from reference TRBV9 and TRBJ2-1, is DSGVTQTPKHLITATGQRVTLRCSPRSGDLSVYWYQQSLDQGLQFLIQYYNGEERAKGNILERFSAQQFPDLHSELNLSSLELGDSALYFCASSVAREQFFGPGTRLTVL.

As to this clone: The junction does not match germline at one end; this may be a read error. The chain joins TRBV7-9 to TRBJ2-7; tentatively, D is TRBD1 (5 bases). Germline CDR1 is SEHNR and CDR2 is FQNEAQ (reference sequence). The CDR3 sequence is 14 residues long. The CDR3, as DNA: TGCGCCAGCAGCCAAGATTTAGGGGCCTACGAGCAGTACTTC. This codes for CASSQDLGAYEQYF.

The chain joins TRBV14 to TRBJ1-4; D is ambiguous. The CDR3 consists of 19 residues. The germline CDR1 and CDR2 sequences are SGHDN and FVKESK. V was trimmed by 4 bases and J by 0 bases, leaving 21 bases between them. CDR3 bases: TGTGCCAGCAGCCGACACATTTTCCCAAAAAGGGCAACTAATGAAAAACTGTTTTTT. Protein: CASSRHIFPKRATNEKLFF.

Points on this clone: Sequence at one end of the junction differs from germline and may be a read error. The gene calls are TRBV28 and TRBJ1-5, with TRBD1 as a possible D gene (5 bases). The CDR3 has 15 amino acids. The germline gives CDR1 MDHEN, CDR2 SYDVKM. The CDR3 here is CASKSWGGINRPQHF. The DNA of the CDR3 is TGTGCCAGCAAGAGTTGGGGGGGAATAAATCGGCCCCAGCATTTT.

This clone turned up a few times. This sequence joins TRBV7-9 and TRBJ2-1; perhaps TRBD1 as D (5 bases). V gave up 2 bases and J gave up 6 bases, with 17 bases separating them. The V gene's germline CDR1 is SEHNR and CDR2 FQNEAQ (reference sequence). The CDR3 totals 16 residues. CDR3 bases: TGTGCCAGCAGCTTATCGGCGCTGGGGCCGGGCAATGAGCAGTTCTTC. This sequence encodes CASSLSALGPGNEQFF.

This chain connects TRBV11-2 to TRBJ2-1; weak D call: TRBD1 (6 bases). Germline assignment: CDR1 SGHAT and CDR2 FQNNGV. Trimming cost V 1 base and J 12 bases, with 10 bases left between them. This CDR3 contains 12 residues. The CDR3 sequence is CASSLAGAGQFF. Written as DNA, the CDR3 is TGTGCCAGCAGCTTAGCAGGGGCCGGGCAGTTCTTC.

V is TRBV7-9 and J is TRBJ1-5, with 10 nucleotides matching TRBD1. The CDR3 consists of 17 residues. Losses at the gene ends were 0 bases for V and 0 bases for J; bases not matched to a gene: 2. Germline lookup yields CDR1 SEHNR and CDR2 FQNEAQ (reference sequence). CDR3 region: CASSLADRGRSNQPQHF. CDR3 sequence (DNA): TGTGCCAGCAGCTTAGCTGACAGGGGGCGTAGCAATCAGCCCCAGCATTTT.

V usage is TRBV5-4 and J usage is TRBJ1-1; D remains unclear. Germline-derived CDR1 and CDR2 are SGHNT and YYREEE (reference sequence). V dropped 4 bases and J dropped 2 bases, with 18 bases sitting between them. This CDR3 is 16 amino acids long. CDR3 region: CASSKVGVGKNTEAFF. CDR3 in DNA: TGTGCCAGCAGCAAAGTGGGTGTAGGAAAAAACACTGAAGCTTTCTTT.

The table lists this clone with a count of one. The chain links TRBV27 to TRBJ1-5; 9 nucleotides line up with TRBD1. Germline loops: CDR1 MNHEY, CDR2 SMNVEV (reference sequence). This CDR3 has 14 residues. Trimming removed 10 bases from V and 3 bases from J; junction bases left unmatched: 7. The CDR3 sequence is CATGGQGVNQPQHF. In DNA, the CDR3 is TGTGCCACTGGGGGACAGGGAGTCAATCAGCCCCAGCATTTT.

The chain has TRBV13 and TRBJ1-5; no clear D. This CDR3 contains 15 residues. V was cut by 5 bases and J by 1 base, with 12 bases left in between. The V gene's germline CDR1 is PRHDT and CDR2 FYEKMQ (reference sequence). CDR3: CASSQRKLSNQPQHF. CDR3 in DNA: TGTGCCAGCAGCCAACGGAAACTAAGCAATCAGCCCCAGCATTTT.

V usage is TRBV28 and J usage is TRBJ1-1; D call uncertain. The germline V gene has CDR1 MDHEN and CDR2 SYDVKM. Deletions cut 9 bases from V and 6 bases from J, with 11 bases between. This CDR3 is built from 11 residues. This CDR3 is CASSVGPEAFF. The CDR3 nucleotides read TGTGCCAGTTCAGTCGGCCCTGAAGCTTTCTTT.

The chain combines TRBV6-4 with TRBJ2-1, with 9 bases identical to TRBD1. The CDR3 extends over 18 amino acids. Per the germline V gene, CDR1 is MRHNA and CDR2 is SNTAGT. Unmatched junction bases numbered 17, after V lost 5 bases and J lost 6 bases. CDR3 residues: CASSYWDRAHLVGNEQFF. CDR3 bases: TGTGCCAGCAGTTACTGGGACAGGGCCCACCTGGTCGGCAATGAGCAGTTCTTC.

In its sample, this clone was seen a few times. The gene calls are TRBV6-6 and TRBJ2-7, with 12 positions matching TRBD2. This CDR3 region has 16 residues. After removal of 2 bases from V and 3 bases from J, the junction contained 5 bases not matched to a gene. The germline gives CDR1 MNHNY, CDR2 SVGAGI (reference sequence). The CDR3 region is CASSYGLAGSYYEQYF. The CDR3 bases are TGTGCCAGCAGTTACGGACTAGCGGGATCCTACTACGAGCAGTACTTC.

The chain recombines TRBV7-8 with TRBJ2-2; TRBD2 aligns across 7 bases. This CDR3 has 17 residues. Germline CDR1 is SGHVS and CDR2 is FQNEAQ. V gave up 0 bases and J gave up 0 bases; unmatched junction bases: 4. The CDR3 bases are TGTGCCAGCAGCTTAGCGCAGGCGGGAGCGAACACCGGGGAGCTGTTTTTT. This codes for CASSLAQAGANTGELFF.

This chain links TRBV6-1 with TRBJ2-2, with D uncertain. This CDR3 region has 13 residues. Per the germline V gene, CDR1 is MNHNS and CDR2 is SASEGT. Trimming left V 7 bases short and J 4 bases short, with 10 bases between. CDR3 residues: CASTHTPTGELFF. CDR3 sequence (DNA): TGTGCCAGCACCCACACACCCACCGGGGAGCTGTTTTTT.

The J gene is TRBJ1-5, the V gene TRBV19; D unresolved. CDR3 length: 14 amino acids. Trimming stripped 2 bases from V and 5 bases from J, with 10 bases between. Germline V gene data show CDR1 as LNHDA and CDR2 as SQIVND (reference sequence). CDR3 DNA sequence: TGTGCCAGTAGTATAAGGGCTGGGGATCAGCCCCAGCATTTT. Amino acid sequence: CASSIRAGDQPQHF.

The CDR3 coding sequence is TGTGCCAGCAGTTTTGGGGACTTGTACGAGCAGTACGTC. It is translated as CASSFGDLYEQYV. The V call is TRBV28, the J call TRBJ2-7; D is possibly TRBD2 (6 bases). The germline V and J ends were trimmed by 3 bases and 4 bases, with 10 bases remaining between them. The V gene's germline CDR1 is MDHEN and CDR2 SYDVKM. This CDR3 is 13 amino acids long.